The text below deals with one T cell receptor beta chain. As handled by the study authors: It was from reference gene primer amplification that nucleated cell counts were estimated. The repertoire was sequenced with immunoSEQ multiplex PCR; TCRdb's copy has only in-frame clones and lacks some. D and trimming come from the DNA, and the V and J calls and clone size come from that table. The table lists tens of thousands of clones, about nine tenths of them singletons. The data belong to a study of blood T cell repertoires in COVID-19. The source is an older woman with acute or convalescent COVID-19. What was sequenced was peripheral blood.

CDR3 sequence (DNA): TGTGCCAGCAGCTTAGCCTGGGCCGGGGGGGCTCAAGATACGCAGTATTTT. The encoded protein is CASSLAWAGGAQDTQYF. The chain carries TRBV7-8 and TRBJ2-3; TRBD2 agrees at 8 bases. V shed 0 bases and J 5 bases; nucleotides not matched to a gene: 10. The CDR3 loop spans 17 amino acids. CDR1 is SGHVS and CDR2 is FQNEAQ in the germline V gene.